The source of this T cell receptor (beta chain) is a study of T cells in Graves' hyperthyroidism and ophthalmopathy. Over 18 months, lack of ophthalmopathy progression marked Graves' hyperthyroidism as stable. Thyroid ultrasound, orbital computed tomography, clinical symptoms, and serum thyroxine and TRAb underpinned diagnoses. PBMCs were derived from around 10 ml fresh peripheral blood. In germline, CDR1 is SGDLS, CDR2 YYNGEE. Trimming took 4 bases from V and 1 from J, leaving 14 bases between them. The CDR3 is 15 amino acids. Study results and caveats: Before onset, ophthalmopathy was predicted by the model a median approximately 6.5 months earlier.

There were TCR beta CDR3 regions amplified from RNA transcripts. HTBI primers were used for first-round RT-PCR of the TCR CDR3. TCRdb redid the calling of the multiplex PCR reads with MiXCR, one entry per CDR3 protein. The table records hundreds of thousands of distinct CDR3 sequences, approximately 14% of them present only once. This clonotype was counted only a few times. Its specificity is not known. This clonotype was obtained from a woman in her 40s with Graves' hyperthyroidism. V and J are TRBV9 and TRBJ2-5; D is possibly TRBD2 (6 bases). Sequences were obtained from blood. The CDR3 nucleotides are TGTGCCAGCAGCCTCAGAGGAGGGTCCCAAGAGACCCAGTACTTC. Its translation: CASSLRGGSQETQYF.